This T cell receptor (beta chain) appears in the sequencing data of a study of T-cell memory formation after mild COVID-19. Study-level background: Largely donor-specific sequence clusters came from two donors. Findings and caveats of the study: SARS-CoV-2 specificity of second-wave clones peaking day 37 was unconfirmed. There were some responding clones in pre-infection memory, which suggested that cross-reactive memory had joined. CD4+ contracting clones lay mainly in CM and EM, CD8+ ones in EMRA.

Each CDR3 protein gets one entry after TCRdb re-called the 5' RACE reads with MiXCR. The sample has 350,000 to 550,000 distinct CDR3 sequences, 15% to 20% seen once. Turning to this clonotype: Its antigen remains unidentified.

The CDR3 contains 20 residues. V was cut by 0 bases and J by 9 bases, with 31 bases left in between. The germline V gene encodes CDR1 LGHNA and CDR2 YSLEER. Sample: PBMCs or a T cell subset sorted from them (not recorded which). This chain joins TRBV4-3 and TRBJ2-3; TRBD2 is a possible D gene (6 bases). The sequence was collected from a man aged 18 to 29 who had mild COVID-19 (a few samples of this study predate the infection). Cell type and time point are not known. This chain's CDR3 is CASSQDRSGLSTDRVGTQYF. The CDR3 nucleotides read TGCGCCAGCAGCCAAGATCGTAGCGGCCTAAGCACAGATAGGGTTGGAACGCAGTATTTT.